This T cell receptor beta chain was found in a study of T cell responses to AZD1222 COVID-19 vaccine. Turning to this clone: Its antigen is currently unknown.

CDR1 is LNHDA and CDR2 is SQIVND in the germline V gene (reference sequence). The length of the CDR3 is 16 residues. The V end was cut by 3 bases, the J end by 2 bases, with 13 bases between. Study-level points and caveats: Only after the peak T cell response were repertoires sampled.

Using immunoSEQ multiplex PCR, the repertoire was profiled, and TCRdb retains in-frame clones only, with some absent. The sample has some 150,000 clones, roughly 88% seen once; the top ten hold about 3.3%. The sequence was obtained from an adult in good health. The chain couples TRBV19 to TRBJ2-2; TRBD1 is a possible D gene (6 bases). The specimen was peripheral blood, collected on day 0 of MenACWY control vaccination. CDR3 in amino acids: CASSIGPGHNTGELFF. The CDR3 DNA is TGTGCCAGTAGTATCGGCCCGGGACACAACACCGGGGAGCTGTTTTTT.